Listed below are T cell receptor beta chains from one sample, sequenced in a study of a mutant IDH1 vaccine in newly diagnosed glioma. No antigen is known for these receptors. The method was immunoSEQ multiplex PCR; TCRdb's version includes in-frame clones alone and lacks a portion of them. Of more than 60,000 clones listed, 65% to 75% are singletons. Sample: PBMCs, taken from a glioma patient whose treatment included an IDH1 peptide vaccine. Every receptor here comes from a man in his fifties with glioma. Each CDR3 is given with its conserved first and last residue. A D gene is named only where the DNA matches it firmly. Not all rows give a size; the values are once, few, many and, for expanded clones, a class.

TRBJ1-6	.	.	TRBV6-6	TGTGCCAGCGGACAGAGCTCCTATAATTCACCCCTCCACTTT	CASGQSSYNSPLHF
TRBJ2-5	.	.	TRBV13	TGTGCCAGCAGCTTAGGGGGGGGGCCGGGAGAGACCCAGTACTTC	CASSLGGGPGETQYF
TRBJ2-7	.	TRBD1	TRBV28	TGTGCCAGCAGTAGGGCCGGGACAGGGATTGGGGAGCAGTACTTC	CASSRAGTGIGEQYF
TRBJ1-2	.	TRBD1	TRBV10-3	TGTGCCATCAGAAGAGACAGGGGCTATGGCTACACCTTC	CAIRRDRGYGYTF
TRBJ1-4	few	TRBD1	TRBV6-5	TGTGCCAGCAGTTCCGGACAGGGGGCTGGAAAACTGTTTTTT	CASSSGQGAGKLFF
TRBJ2-5	.	TRBD2	TRBV27	TGTGCCAGCGGGACTAGCCCCGGACCAGAAGCGACCCAGTACTTC	CASGTSPGPEATQYF
TRBJ2-7	.	.	TRBV4-3	TGCGCCAGCAGCCAAGCAGGGTCCTACGAGCAGTACTTC	CASSQAGSYEQYF
TRBJ2-7	.	.	TRBV15	TGTGCCACCAGCAGAGACAGGGCCCACGAGCAGTACTTC	CATSRDRAHEQYF
TRBJ1-2	.	.	TRBV5-4	TGTGCCAGCAGCTTGGCGACCAGCCCCGGTGGCTACACCTTC	CASSLATSPGGYTF
TRBJ1-2	.	TRBD1	TRBV5-1	TGCGCCAGCAGCCTATCACCCGGGACAGGGCATCAGGGCCCTTATGGCTACACCTTC	CASSLSPGTGHQGPYGYTF
TRBJ1-5	.	TRBD1	TRBV2	TGTGCCAGCAGGGATGACAGGGGTCAGCCCCAGCATTTT	CASRDDRGQPQHF
TRBJ2-4	once	.	TRBV5-1	TGCGCCAGCAGCTTAAACCTATCGGGTGGACCCAAAAACATTCAGTACTTC	CASSLNLSGGPKNIQYF
TRBJ1-4	.	.	TRBV28	TGTGCCAGCAGTTTATCAACAGGGTTTAATGAAAAACTGTTTTTT	CASSLSTGFNEKLFF
TRBJ1-5	.	.	TRBV5-1	TGCGCCAGCAGTGAGGGTCCGGGTCAGCCCCAGCATTTT	CASSEGPGQPQHF
TRBJ2-5	.	.	TRBV20-1	TGCAGTGCTAGAGTCGAAGAGACCCAGTACTTC	CSARVEETQYF
TRBJ1-1	.	.	TRBV30	TGTGCCTGGACCACCTACAGGGAAGGGAGTTTTGAAGCTTTCTTT	CAWTTYREGSFEAFF
TRBJ2-2	few	TRBD1	TRBV5-1	TGCGCCAGCAGGAGTTCGACAGGGACCACCGGGGAGCTGTTTTTT	CASRSSTGTTGELFF
TRBJ1-2	.	.	TRBV6-5	TGTGCCAGCAGTTACTCCGGGACGGCGGCCTATGGCTACACCTTC	CASSYSGTAAYGYTF
TRBJ1-1	.	.	TRBV5-1	TGCGCCAGCAGCTTACAGGGCCAAGCTTTCTTT	CASSLQGQAFF
TRBJ1-6	.	.	TRBV5-6	TGTGCCAGCAGCCAGACAAAAAATAATTCACCCCTCCACTTT	CASSQTKNNSPLHF
TRBJ2-6	few	.	TRBV5-1	TGCGCCATCGGGGTTGGGGCTGGGGCCAACGTCCTGACTTTC	CAIGVGAGANVLTF
TRBJ2-3	.	TRBD2	TRBV10-3	TGTGCCATCAGTGAGCTTGGGACTAGGGAAGATACGCAGTATTTT	CAISELGTREDTQYF
TRBJ1-1	.	TRBD1	TRBV5-6	TGTGCCAGCAGCTGGGACAGGGCAGGGACTGAAGCTTTCTTT	CASSWDRAGTEAFF
TRBJ2-3	.	.	TRBV4-1	TGCGCCAGCAGCCCTGTACTAGCTCTCAACACAGATACGCAGTATTTT	CASSPVLALNTDTQYF
TRBJ2-1	.	TRBD2	TRBV30	TGTGCCTGGAGTGTCCAAAAGGCGGGGGGTTCCTACAATGAGCAGTTCTTC	CAWSVQKAGGSYNEQFF
TRBJ2-1	.	.	TRBV5-1	TGCGCCAGCAGCTTGGCCGGGCAGCCCAATGAGCAGTTCTTC	CASSLAGQPNEQFF
TRBJ2-7	.	.	TRBV11-2	TGTGCCAGCAGCTTAGATCGTGGGCTCTACGAGCAGTACTTC	CASSLDRGLYEQYF
TRBJ2-5	once	TRBD2	TRBV5-4	TGTGCCAGCAGCTTGGGCCCCACCGGGACTAGCGGGGGGCAAGAGACCCAGTACTTC	CASSLGPTGTSGGQETQYF
TRBJ1-5	.	.	TRBV5-6	TGTGCCAGCAGCCTAGGGTGGGAAAGCGATCAGCCCCAGCATTTT	CASSLGWESDQPQHF
TRBJ2-1	.	.	TRBV19	TGTGCCAGTAGTATAAGATCGCAGGGGTTGCACAATGAGCAGTTCTTC	CASSIRSQGLHNEQFF
TRBJ2-7	.	TRBD1	TRBV7-9	TGTGCCAGCAGCAAGGGACAGGAGAGGTACGAGCAGTACTTC	CASSKGQERYEQYF
TRBJ2-5	once	.	TRBV6-6	TGTGCCAGCAGTCAACCCGCGTCCGTGGAGACCCAGTACTTC	CASSQPASVETQYF
TRBJ2-2	.	.	TRBV9	TGTGCCAGCAGCGTAGAGTCGAACACCGGGGAGCTGTTTTTT	CASSVESNTGELFF
TRBJ2-2	.	TRBD1	TRBV15	TGTGCCACCAGAGGTCCAGGGGGCAGGACCGGGGAGCTGTTTTTT	CATRGPGGRTGELFF
TRBJ2-1	once	.	TRBV20-1	TGCAGTGCTGAAATCTCCGATGAGCAGTTCTTC	CSAEISDEQFF
TRBJ2-6	.	.	TRBV6-6	TGTGCCAGCAGTCTCGATCCCGGGGCCAACGTCCTGACTTTC	CASSLDPGANVLTF
TRBJ1-5	.	TRBD1	TRBV7-9	TGTGCCAGCAGCTTAGGGTTGGGCAGGGGGGATCAGCCCCAGCATTTT	CASSLGLGRGDQPQHF
TRBJ2-7	.	.	TRBV6-5	TGTGCCAGCAGTTACCGCATGAATCGGGCCTACGAGCAGTACTTC	CASSYRMNRAYEQYF
TRBJ1-3	.	.	TRBV2	TGTGCCAGCAGTCAGGGGAGCTCTGGAAACACCATATATTTT	CASSQGSSGNTIYF
TRBJ2-5	.	.	TRBV6-1	TGTGCCAGCCTCCAAGGGAGGACTAACCAAGAGACCCAGTACTTC	CASLQGRTNQETQYF
TRBJ2-2	.	.	TRBV5-6	TGTGCCAGCATCCGACTTACGAACACCGGGGAGCTGTTTTTT	CASIRLTNTGELFF
TRBJ2-1	.	.	TRBV4-3	TGCGCCAGCAGTATTACGGCCTCCTACAATGAGCAGTTCTTC	CASSITASYNEQFF
TRBJ2-7	.	.	TRBV27	TGTGCCAGCTCCATTTCCGCGGGAAAGTACGAGCAGTACTTC	CASSISAGKYEQYF
TRBJ2-7	.	.	TRBV28	TGTGCCAGCAGTTTAACCGGAAACTACGAGCAGTACTTC	CASSLTGNYEQYF
TRBJ2-5	.	TRBD1	TRBV7-2	TGTGCCAGCAGCTCTCAGACAGGGGGCGTAGAGACCCAGTACTTC	CASSSQTGGVETQYF
TRBJ2-7	.	.	TRBV7-2	TGTGCCAGCAGCTTACCGGGGCCATTCGTTTCGGACTTC	CASSLPGPFVSDF
TRBJ2-7	.	.	TRBV28	TGTGCCAGCAGTTTAAGGGGACGAGAGCAGTACTTC	CASSLRGREQYF
TRBJ2-3	once	.	TRBV10-1	TGCGCCAGCAGTGACGGGGGCCCGTGGGATACGCAGTATTTT	CASSDGGPWDTQYF
TRBJ1-5	.	.	TRBV5-6	TGTGCCAGCAGCTTGGCCGGACCGACAGGCAATCAGCCCCAGCATTTT	CASSLAGPTGNQPQHF
TRBJ1-1	.	TRBD1	TRBV28	TGTGCCAGCAGTTTAACAGGGGAGGACACTGAAGCTTTCTTT	CASSLTGEDTEAFF
TRBJ1-1	.	.	TRBV5-6	TGTGCCAGCCAGCAACATAGCACTGAAGCTTTCTTT	CASQQHSTEAFF
TRBJ2-5	once	TRBD2	TRBV5-1	TGCGCCAGCAGCTTGGTAGGGGAGGGAGAGACCCAGTACTTC	CASSLVGEGETQYF
TRBJ1-1	.	.	TRBV7-9	TGTGCCAGCAGCTTAGGGCAGGTGAACACTGAAGCTTTCTTT	CASSLGQVNTEAFF
TRBJ2-1	.	.	TRBV18	TGTGCCAGCTCACCACGGGGGTCTAGGGATGAGCAGTTCTTC	CASSPRGSRDEQFF
TRBJ1-5	.	.	TRBV7-8	TGTGCCAGCAGCTACACAGGCCGGCAGCCCCAGCATTTT	CASSYTGRQPQHF